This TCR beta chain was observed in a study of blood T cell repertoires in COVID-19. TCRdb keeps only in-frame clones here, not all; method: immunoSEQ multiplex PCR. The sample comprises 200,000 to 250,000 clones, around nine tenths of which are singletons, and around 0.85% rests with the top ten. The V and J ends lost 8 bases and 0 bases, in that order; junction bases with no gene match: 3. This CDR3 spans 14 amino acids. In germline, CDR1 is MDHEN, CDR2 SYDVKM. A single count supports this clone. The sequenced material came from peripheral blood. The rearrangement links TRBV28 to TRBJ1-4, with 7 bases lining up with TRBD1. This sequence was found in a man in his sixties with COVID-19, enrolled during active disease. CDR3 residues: CASGQEATNEKLFF. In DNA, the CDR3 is TGTGCCAGCGGACAGGAAGCAACTAATGAAAAACTGTTTTTT.